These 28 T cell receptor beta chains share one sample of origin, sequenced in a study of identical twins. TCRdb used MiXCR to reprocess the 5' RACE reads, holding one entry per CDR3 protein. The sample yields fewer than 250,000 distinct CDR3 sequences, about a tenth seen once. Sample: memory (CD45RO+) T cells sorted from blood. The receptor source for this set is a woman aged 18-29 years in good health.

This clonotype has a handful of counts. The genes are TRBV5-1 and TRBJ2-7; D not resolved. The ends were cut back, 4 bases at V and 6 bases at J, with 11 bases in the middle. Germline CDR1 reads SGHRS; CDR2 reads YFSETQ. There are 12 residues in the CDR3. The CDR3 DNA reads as TGCGCCAGCAGCCTGGGAAGGCTCGAGCAGTACTTC. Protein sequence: CASSLGRLEQYF.

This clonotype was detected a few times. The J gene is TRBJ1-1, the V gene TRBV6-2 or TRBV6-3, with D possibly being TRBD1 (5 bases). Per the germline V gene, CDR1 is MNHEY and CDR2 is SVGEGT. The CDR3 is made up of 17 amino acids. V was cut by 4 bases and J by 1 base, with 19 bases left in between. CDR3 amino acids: CASSLGISSGSNTEAFF. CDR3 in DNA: TGTGCCAGCAGTTTGGGGATAAGCTCAGGGTCGAACACTGAAGCTTTCTTT.

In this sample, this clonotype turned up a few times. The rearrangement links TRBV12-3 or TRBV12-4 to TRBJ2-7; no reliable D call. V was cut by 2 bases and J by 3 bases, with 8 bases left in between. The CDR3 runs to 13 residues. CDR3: CASSLRHLYEQYF. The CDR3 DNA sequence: TGTGCCAGCAGTTTACGGCATCTCTACGAGCAGTACTTC.

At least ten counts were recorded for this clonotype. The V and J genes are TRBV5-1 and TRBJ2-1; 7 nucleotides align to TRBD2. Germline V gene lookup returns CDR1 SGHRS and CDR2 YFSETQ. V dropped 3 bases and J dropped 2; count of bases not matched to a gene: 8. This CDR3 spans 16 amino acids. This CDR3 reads CASSSVPGGPYNEQFF. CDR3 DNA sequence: TGCGCCAGCAGCTCCGTCCCGGGAGGCCCCTACAATGAGCAGTTCTTC.

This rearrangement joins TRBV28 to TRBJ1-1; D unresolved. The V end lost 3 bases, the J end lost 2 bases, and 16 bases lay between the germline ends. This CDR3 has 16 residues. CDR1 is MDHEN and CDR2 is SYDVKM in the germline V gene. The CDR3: CASSFRGELSNTEAFF. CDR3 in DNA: TGTGCCAGCAGTTTCCGCGGGGAGCTCTCCAACACTGAAGCTTTCTTT.

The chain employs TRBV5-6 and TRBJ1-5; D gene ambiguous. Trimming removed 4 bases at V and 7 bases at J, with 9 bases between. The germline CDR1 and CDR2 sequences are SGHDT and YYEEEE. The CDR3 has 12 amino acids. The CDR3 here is CASSPVWQPQHF. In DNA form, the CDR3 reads TGTGCCAGCAGCCCGGTATGGCAGCCCCAGCATTTT.

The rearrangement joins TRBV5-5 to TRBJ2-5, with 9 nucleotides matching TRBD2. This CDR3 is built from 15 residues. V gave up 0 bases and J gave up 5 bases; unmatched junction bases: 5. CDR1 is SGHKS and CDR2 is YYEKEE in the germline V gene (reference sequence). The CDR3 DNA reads TGTGCCAGCAGCTTGGGACTAGCGGAGGCGGAGACCCAGTACTTC. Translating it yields CASSLGLAEAETQYF.

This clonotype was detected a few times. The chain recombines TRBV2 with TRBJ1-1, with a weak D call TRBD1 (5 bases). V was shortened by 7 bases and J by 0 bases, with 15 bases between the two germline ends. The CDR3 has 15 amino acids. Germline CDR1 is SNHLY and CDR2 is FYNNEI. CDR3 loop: CASTLSTAMNTEAFF. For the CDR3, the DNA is TGTGCCAGCACCCTCTCGACAGCGATGAACACTGAAGCTTTCTTT.

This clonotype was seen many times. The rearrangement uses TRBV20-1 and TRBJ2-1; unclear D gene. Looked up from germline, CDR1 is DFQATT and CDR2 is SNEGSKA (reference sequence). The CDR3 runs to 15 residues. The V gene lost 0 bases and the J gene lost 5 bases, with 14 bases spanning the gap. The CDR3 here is CSARESGYRDNEQFF. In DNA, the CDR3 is TGCAGTGCTAGAGAATCCGGGTACCGGGACAATGAGCAGTTCTTC.

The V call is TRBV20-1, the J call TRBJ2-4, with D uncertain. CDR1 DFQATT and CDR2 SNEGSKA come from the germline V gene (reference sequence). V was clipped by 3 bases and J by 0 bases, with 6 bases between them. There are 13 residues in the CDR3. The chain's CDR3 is CSASTAAKNIQYF. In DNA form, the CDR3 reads TGCAGTGCTAGCACAGCAGCCAAAAACATTCAGTACTTC.

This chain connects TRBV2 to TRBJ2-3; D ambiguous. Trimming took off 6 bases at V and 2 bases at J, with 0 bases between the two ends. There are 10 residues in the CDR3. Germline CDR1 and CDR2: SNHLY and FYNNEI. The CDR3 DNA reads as TGTGCCAGCAGCACAGATACGCAGTATTTT. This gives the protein CASSTDTQYF. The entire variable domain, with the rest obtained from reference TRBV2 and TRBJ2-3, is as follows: EPEVTQTPSHQVTQMGQEVILRCVPISNHLYFYWYRQILGQKVEFLVSFYNNEISEKSEIFDDQFSVERPDGSNFTLKIRSTKLEDSAMYFCASSTDTQYFGPGTRLTVL.

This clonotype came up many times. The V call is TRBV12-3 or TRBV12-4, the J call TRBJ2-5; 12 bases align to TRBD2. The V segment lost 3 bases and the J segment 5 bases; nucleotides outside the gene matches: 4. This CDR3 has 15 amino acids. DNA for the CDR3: TGTGCCAGCAGTTTGACTAGCGGGGGAGGGGAGACCCAGTACTTC. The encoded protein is CASSLTSGGGETQYF.

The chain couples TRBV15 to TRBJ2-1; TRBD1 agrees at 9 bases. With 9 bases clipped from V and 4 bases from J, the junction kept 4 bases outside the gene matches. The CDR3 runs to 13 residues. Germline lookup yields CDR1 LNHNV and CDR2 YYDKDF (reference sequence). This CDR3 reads CATVGQGYNEQFF. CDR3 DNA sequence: TGTGCCACGGTCGGACAGGGGTACAATGAGCAGTTCTTC.

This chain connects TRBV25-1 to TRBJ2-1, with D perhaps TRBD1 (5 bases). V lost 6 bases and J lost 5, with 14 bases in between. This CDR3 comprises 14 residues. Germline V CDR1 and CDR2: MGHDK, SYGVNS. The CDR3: CASSRSTGNNEQFF. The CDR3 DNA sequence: TGTGCCAGCAGCCGCTCCACAGGTAACAATGAGCAGTTCTTC. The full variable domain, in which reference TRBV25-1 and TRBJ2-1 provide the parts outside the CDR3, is EADIYQTPRYLVIGTGKKITLECSQTMGHDKMYWYQQDPGMELHLIHYSYGVNSTEKGDLSSESTVSRIRTEHFPLTLESARPSHTSQYLCASSRSTGNNEQFFGPGTRLTVL.

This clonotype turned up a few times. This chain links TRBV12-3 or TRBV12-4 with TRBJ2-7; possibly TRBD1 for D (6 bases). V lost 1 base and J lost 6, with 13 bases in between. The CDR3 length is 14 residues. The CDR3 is CASSLEQGRAEQYF. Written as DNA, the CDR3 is TGTGCCAGCAGTTTAGAACAGGGCCGGGCCGAGCAGTACTTC.

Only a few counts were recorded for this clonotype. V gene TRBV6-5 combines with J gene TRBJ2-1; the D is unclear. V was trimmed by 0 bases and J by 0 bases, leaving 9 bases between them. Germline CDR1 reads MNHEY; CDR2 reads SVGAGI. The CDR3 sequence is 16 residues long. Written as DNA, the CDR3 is TGTGCCAGCAGTTACTCCCCGGCAGCCTCCTACAATGAGCAGTTCTTC. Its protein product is CASSYSPAASYNEQFF.

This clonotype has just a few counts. The CDR3 region has the DNA TGTGCCAGCAGCCTCCTCCGACTAGCGGGGGAAGAGACCCAGTACTTC. Protein sequence: CASSLLRLAGEETQYF. The chain carries TRBV3-1 and TRBJ2-5; 12 nucleotides line up with TRBD2. Germline trimming cut 4 bases from V and 3 bases from J; bases unmatched to any gene: 6. There are 16 residues in the CDR3. CDR1 and CDR2 from the germline V gene are LGHDT and YNNKEL (reference sequence).

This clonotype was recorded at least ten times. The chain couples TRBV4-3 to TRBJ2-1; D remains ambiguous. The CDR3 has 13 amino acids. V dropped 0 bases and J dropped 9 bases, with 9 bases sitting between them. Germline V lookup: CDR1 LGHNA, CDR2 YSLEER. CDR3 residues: CASSQDNDGEQFF. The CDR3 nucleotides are TGCGCCAGCAGCCAAGATAATGACGGTGAGCAGTTCTTC.

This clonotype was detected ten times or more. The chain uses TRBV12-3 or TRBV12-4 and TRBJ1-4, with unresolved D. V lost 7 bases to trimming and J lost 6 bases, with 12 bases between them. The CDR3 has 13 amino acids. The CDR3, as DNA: TGTGCCAGCACCCTCAATCTAGATGAAAAACTGTTTTTT. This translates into CASTLNLDEKLFF.

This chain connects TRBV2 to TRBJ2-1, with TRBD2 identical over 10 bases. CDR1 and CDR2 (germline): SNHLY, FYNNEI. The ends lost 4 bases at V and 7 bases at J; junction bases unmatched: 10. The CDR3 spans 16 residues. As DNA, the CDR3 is TGTGCCAGCAGTGGGAGGCAGGCTAGCGGGGGAAATGAGCAGTTCTTC. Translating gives CASSGRQASGGNEQFF.

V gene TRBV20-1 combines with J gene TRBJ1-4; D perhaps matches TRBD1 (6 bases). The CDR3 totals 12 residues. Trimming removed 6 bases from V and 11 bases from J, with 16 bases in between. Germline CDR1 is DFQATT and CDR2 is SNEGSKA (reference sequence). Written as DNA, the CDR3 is TGCAGTGCAACCCCGGGCCAGGGGAAACTGTTTTTT. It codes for CSATPGQGKLFF.

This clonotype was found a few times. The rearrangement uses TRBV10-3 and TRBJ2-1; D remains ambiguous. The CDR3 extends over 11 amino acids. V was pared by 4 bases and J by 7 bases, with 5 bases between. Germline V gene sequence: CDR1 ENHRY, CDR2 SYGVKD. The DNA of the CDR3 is TGTGCCATCAGTGTACATAATGAGCAGTTCTTC. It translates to CAISVHNEQFF.

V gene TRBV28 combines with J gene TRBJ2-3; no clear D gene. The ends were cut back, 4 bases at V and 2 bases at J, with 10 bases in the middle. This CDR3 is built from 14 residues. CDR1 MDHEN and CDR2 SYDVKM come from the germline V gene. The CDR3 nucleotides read TGTGCCAGCAGTTCCAAGGAGTTCACAGATACGCAGTATTTT. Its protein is CASSSKEFTDTQYF.

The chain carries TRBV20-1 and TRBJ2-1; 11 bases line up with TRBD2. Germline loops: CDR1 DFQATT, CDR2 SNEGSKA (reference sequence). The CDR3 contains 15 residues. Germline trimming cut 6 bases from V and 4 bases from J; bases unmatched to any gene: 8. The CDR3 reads CSAVTSGDLYNEQFF. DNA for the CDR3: TGCAGTGCGGTGACTAGCGGGGATTTATACAATGAGCAGTTCTTC.

This chain's CDR3 is CASSLRPNEQYF. CDR3 DNA sequence: TGTGCCAGCAGCTTAAGGCCAAACGAGCAGTACTTC. The V call is TRBV7-6, the J call TRBJ2-7; D ambiguous. The CDR3 consists of 12 residues. V was shortened by 2 bases and J by 5 bases, with 7 bases between the two germline ends. Germline V gene data show CDR1 as SGHVS and CDR2 as FNYEAQ.

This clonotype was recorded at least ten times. The CDR3 region is CASSLSSGEQFF. Written as DNA, the CDR3 is TGTGCCAGCAGTTTATCCAGCGGTGAGCAGTTCTTC. V gene TRBV12-3 or TRBV12-4 combines with J gene TRBJ2-1, with D possibly matching TRBD2 (5 bases). CDR3 length: 12 residues. The V and J ends lost 2 bases and 9 bases respectively, with 8 bases between them.

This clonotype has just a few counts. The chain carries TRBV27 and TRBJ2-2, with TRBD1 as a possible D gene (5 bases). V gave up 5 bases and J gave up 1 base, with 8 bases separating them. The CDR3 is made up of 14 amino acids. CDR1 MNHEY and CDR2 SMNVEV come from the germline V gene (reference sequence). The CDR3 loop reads CASSAGQNTGELFF. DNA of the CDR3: TGTGCCAGCAGTGCTGGACAGAACACCGGGGAGCTGTTTTTT.

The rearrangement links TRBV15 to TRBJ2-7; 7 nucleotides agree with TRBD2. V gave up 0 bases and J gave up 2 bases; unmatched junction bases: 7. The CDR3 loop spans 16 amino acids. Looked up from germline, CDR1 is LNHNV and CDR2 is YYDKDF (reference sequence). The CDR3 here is CATSRDRAGAAYEQYF. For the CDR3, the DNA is TGTGCCACCAGCAGAGATCGGGCGGGAGCCGCCTACGAGCAGTACTTC.